This T cell receptor beta chain was captured in a study of shared clonotypes between healthy human individuals. Some clones are missing from TCRdb's copy, which holds only in-frame ones; the method was immunoSEQ multiplex PCR. The sample yields around 1.4 million clones, about 98.5% seen once. The ends were cut back, 0 bases at V and 5 bases at J, with 36 bases in the middle. In germline, CDR1 is SGHRS, CDR2 YFSETQ. There are 22 residues in the CDR3. Material for sequencing was naive CD4+ T cells sorted from blood. Specified subset: CD45RA+ positively selected. The genes are TRBV5-1 and TRBJ2-7; TRBD1 might be the D (6 bases). This clonotype originated in a man aged 30 to 39 in good health. Here the CDR3 DNA reads TGCGCCAGCAGCTTGGACAGGGACCCGCCAGGGGCTAGCTCTGGGATATGGGACGAGCAGTACTTC. Its translation: CASSLDRDPPGASSGIWDEQYF.